These 8 T cell receptor beta chains share one sample of origin, sequenced in a study of T cell responses to AZD1222 COVID-19 vaccine. Only in-frame clones appear in the TCRdb table, and some are missing; sequencing was by immunoSEQ multiplex PCR. Of roughly 100,000 clones in the sample, approximately 90% are singletons; the top ten hold 2% to 2.5%. This specimen consisted of peripheral blood, obtained 28 days after the second AZD1222 dose. These receptors all stem from an adult who received the AZD1222 COVID-19 vaccine.

This clone was seen a few times. This chain uses TRBV5-1 with TRBJ2-1, with D perhaps TRBD2 (6 bases). Germline V gene lookup returns CDR1 SGHRS and CDR2 YFSETQ. The V and J ends lost 7 bases and 3 bases respectively, with 17 bases between them. There are 15 residues in the CDR3. Here the CDR3 DNA reads TGCGCCAGCCATCTCCATAGCGGAGGCTACAATGAGCAGTTCTTC. Translation: CASHLHSGGYNEQFF. Using reference TRBV5-1 and TRBJ2-1 for the parts outside the CDR3, the full variable domain is KAGVTQTPRYLIKTRGQQVTLSCSPISGHRSVSWYQQTPGQGLQFLFEYFSETQRNKGNFPGRFSGRQFSNSRSEMNVSTLELGDSALYLCASHLHSGGYNEQFFGPGTRLTVL.

This clone turned up a few times. CDR3 in DNA: TGCAGCGTTGGGCGGGAGGGAAGGAGCTCCTACAATGAGCAGTTCTTC. Translation gives CSVGREGRSSYNEQFF. V gene TRBV29-1 combines with J gene TRBJ2-1; 9 bases agree with TRBD2. The CDR3 has 16 amino acids. V lost 4 bases and J lost 0; bases outside the gene matches: 7. Germline loops: CDR1 SQVTM, CDR2 ANQGSEA.

The genes are TRBV25-1 and TRBJ2-4; 7 bases line up with TRBD1. Germline-derived CDR1 and CDR2 are MGHDK and SYGVNS. This CDR3 region has 16 residues. Trimming took 3 bases from V and 2 from J; bases not matched to a gene: 7. CDR3 region: CASSDRQGASKNIQYF. The CDR3 nucleotides are TGTGCCAGCAGTGACCGACAGGGCGCCTCCAAAAACATTCAGTACTTC.

The genes are TRBV5-4 and TRBJ1-3; 11 bases match TRBD1. V lost 4 bases and J lost 2; bases outside the gene matches: 2. The germline V gene encodes CDR1 SGHNT and CDR2 YYREEE (reference sequence). This CDR3 is built from 15 residues. CDR3 DNA: TGTGCCAGCAGCATGGGACAGGGGGCTGGAAACACCATATATTTT. Amino acids: CASSMGQGAGNTIYF.

V gene TRBV3-1 (or the pseudogene TRBV3-2) combines with J gene TRBJ1-1, with TRBD1 identical over 7 bases. J was trimmed by 4 bases and V by 7 bases; bases with no gene match: 6. CDR1 is LGHDT, CDR2 YNNKEL, per germline (reference sequence). The CDR3 extends over 13 amino acids. CDR3 residues: CASNDRVGTEAFF. Written as DNA, the CDR3 is TGTGCCAGCAATGACAGGGTCGGCACTGAAGCTTTCTTT.

This chain connects TRBV27 to TRBJ1-3, with D unclear. Trimming stripped 1 base from V and 4 bases from J, with 17 bases between. The germline CDR1 and CDR2 sequences are MNHEY and SMNVEV (reference sequence). The CDR3 length is 17 residues. The CDR3 sequence: CASSLYFSATAGNTIYF. The CDR3 DNA follows: TGTGCCAGCAGTTTATATTTCTCCGCCACCGCGGGAAACACCATATATTTT.

The chain employs TRBV28 and TRBJ1-4; TRBD1 agrees at 11 bases. The germline V gene has CDR1 MDHEN and CDR2 SYDVKM. The ends lost 5 bases at V and 0 bases at J; junction bases unmatched: 5. CDR3 size: 17 residues. CDR3 sequence: CASSTRTGGSTNEKLFF. As DNA, the CDR3 is TGTGCCAGCAGTACCAGGACAGGGGGCTCAACTAATGAAAAACTGTTTTTT.

This clone was seen only a few times. The chain combines TRBV5-1 with TRBJ2-7, with TRBD2 as a possible D gene (5 bases). CDR3 length equals 16 residues. CDR1 and CDR2 (germline): SGHRS, YFSETQ. V lost 0 bases to trimming and J lost 3 bases, with 16 bases between them. CDR3 protein: CASSLDGRVKFYEQYF. The DNA of the CDR3 is TGCGCCAGCAGCTTGGACGGGCGGGTCAAATTCTACGAGCAGTACTTC.